These T cell receptor beta chains were read from a single sample in a study of blood T cell repertoires in COVID-19. TCRdb's table, derived via immunoSEQ multiplex PCR, lists solely in-frame clones and lacks some. The sample holds about 73,000 clones, 70% to 85% seen once. Sequenced sample: peripheral blood. These receptors were obtained from a woman in her fifties or sixties with acute or convalescent COVID-19. Both conserved end residues are part of each CDR3. Each record gives: V gene, clone size, CDR3 length, J gene, D gene, CDR3 protein, CDR3 DNA. The D gene is left open where the match is weak. Expanded clones are given a class, and other clones once, few, many or no size at all.

v_gene: TRBV21-1
abundance: -
len: 19
j_gene: TRBJ2-7
d_gene: -
CDR3aa: CASTSHLTGPTRGAYEQYF
CDR3nt: TGTGCCAGCACCTCGCACCTCACCGGGCCCACCCGGGGGGCCTACGAGCAGTACTTC

v_gene: TRBV6-5
abundance: -
len: 14
j_gene: TRBJ1-1
d_gene: -
CDR3aa: CASSYATENTEAFF
CDR3nt: TGTGCCAGCAGTTACGCGACTGAGAACACTGAAGCTTTCTTT

v_gene: TRBV7-9
abundance: -
len: 15
j_gene: TRBJ2-2
d_gene: TRBD1
CDR3aa: CASQPGTALTGELFF
CDR3nt: TGTGCCAGCCAACCCGGGACAGCCCTCACCGGGGAGCTGTTTTTT

v_gene: TRBV11-2
abundance: -
len: 14
j_gene: TRBJ2-7
d_gene: TRBD2
CDR3aa: CASSLGTLREEQYF
CDR3nt: TGTGCCAGCAGCTTAGGAACACTGCGGGAGGAGCAGTACTTC

v_gene: TRBV5-1
abundance: once
len: 17
j_gene: TRBJ2-1
d_gene: TRBD1
CDR3aa: CASSIYLGTAIYNEQFF
CDR3nt: TGCGCCAGCAGCATTTACCTCGGGACAGCTATATACAATGAGCAGTTCTTC

v_gene: TRBV19
abundance: -
len: 13
j_gene: TRBJ2-3
d_gene: TRBD2
CDR3aa: CANWTSGTDTQYF
CDR3nt: TGTGCCAACTGGACTAGCGGGACAGATACGCAGTATTTT

v_gene: TRBV5-4
abundance: -
len: 14
j_gene: TRBJ2-7
d_gene: TRBD1
CDR3aa: CASSLRQGSDEQYF
CDR3nt: TGTGCCAGCAGCTTGCGACAGGGGAGCGACGAGCAGTACTTC

v_gene: TRBV28
abundance: -
len: 16
j_gene: TRBJ2-3
d_gene: TRBD2
CDR3aa: CASSPPSGGHSDTQYF
CDR3nt: TGTGCCAGCAGTCCCCCTAGCGGGGGCCACTCGGATACGCAGTATTTT

v_gene: TRBV6-5
abundance: once
len: 12
j_gene: TRBJ1-1
d_gene: -
CDR3aa: CATSIFGEGAFF
CDR3nt: TGTGCCACCTCCATATTTGGGGAGGGAGCTTTCTTT

v_gene: TRBV7-9
abundance: -
len: 16
j_gene: TRBJ2-3
d_gene: TRBD1
CDR3aa: CASSLDQGASTDTQYF
CDR3nt: TGTGCCAGCAGCTTAGATCAGGGGGCTAGCACAGATACGCAGTATTTT

v_gene: TRBV6-2/TRBV6-3
abundance: few
len: 19
j_gene: TRBJ1-5
d_gene: TRBD1
CDR3aa: CASSYAVGQGTGDSQPQHF
CDR3nt: TGTGCCAGCAGTTACGCTGTGGGACAGGGAACAGGAGATTCTCAGCCCCAGCATTTT

v_gene: TRBV14
abundance: -
len: 15
j_gene: TRBJ1-2
d_gene: TRBD1
CDR3aa: CASSLMGQGLRGYTF
CDR3nt: TGTGCCAGCAGCCTAATGGGACAGGGCCTACGCGGCTACACCTTC

v_gene: TRBV6-1
abundance: few
len: 13
j_gene: TRBJ2-5
d_gene: -
CDR3aa: CASSELEPRTQYF
CDR3nt: TGTGCCAGCAGTGAACTTGAGCCTAGGACCCAGTACTTC

v_gene: TRBV10-2
abundance: -
len: 18
j_gene: TRBJ1-6
d_gene: TRBD1
CDR3aa: CASSPTGTGSSYNSPLHF
CDR3nt: TGCGCCAGCAGTCCGACCGGGACAGGGAGCTCCTATAATTCACCCCTCCACTTT

v_gene: TRBV19
abundance: few
len: 18
j_gene: TRBJ1-2
d_gene: TRBD1
CDR3aa: CASSIFFRGRGRAYGYTF
CDR3nt: TGTGCCAGTAGTATATTTTTTCGGGGCAGGGGGCGCGCCTATGGCTACACCTTC

v_gene: TRBV9
abundance: -
len: 17
j_gene: TRBJ2-7
d_gene: -
CDR3aa: CASSGGPGLSQRYEQYF
CDR3nt: TGTGCCAGCAGCGGCGGGCCGGGACTTTCGCAAAGATACGAGCAGTACTTC

v_gene: TRBV30
abundance: -
len: 15
j_gene: TRBJ2-5
d_gene: TRBD2
CDR3aa: CAWGGKAGLGETQYF
CDR3nt: TGTGCCTGGGGGGGGAAAGCGGGATTAGGAGAGACCCAGTACTTC

v_gene: TRBV11-2
abundance: -
len: 15
j_gene: TRBJ1-1
d_gene: -
CDR3aa: CASSLYTADNTEAFF
CDR3nt: TGTGCCAGCAGCTTATACACAGCAGATAACACTGAAGCTTTCTTT

v_gene: TRBV28
abundance: -
len: 13
j_gene: TRBJ1-1
d_gene: -
CDR3aa: CASSFPGRTEAFF
CDR3nt: TGTGCCAGCAGTTTCCCCGGGAGGACTGAAGCTTTCTTT

v_gene: TRBV2
abundance: few
len: 15
j_gene: TRBJ2-1
d_gene: TRBD2
CDR3aa: CASSPLAGGSNEQFF
CDR3nt: TGTGCCAGCAGCCCTCTAGCGGGAGGCTCCAATGAGCAGTTCTTC

v_gene: TRBV5-1
abundance: -
len: 14
j_gene: TRBJ1-2
d_gene: -
CDR3aa: CASSLLTPDYGYTF
CDR3nt: TGCGCCAGCAGCTTACTGACACCCGACTATGGCTACACCTTC

v_gene: TRBV20-1
abundance: -
len: 11
j_gene: TRBJ1-1
d_gene: -
CDR3aa: CSARGAAEAFF
CDR3nt: TGCAGTGCTAGGGGGGCCGCTGAAGCTTTCTTT

v_gene: TRBV10-3
abundance: once
len: 13
j_gene: TRBJ1-2
d_gene: TRBD1
CDR3aa: CAISDGTGVGYTF
CDR3nt: TGTGCCATCAGTGACGGGACAGGGGTCGGCTACACCTTC

v_gene: TRBV29-1
abundance: -
len: 13
j_gene: TRBJ2-5
d_gene: -
CDR3aa: CSVEDRLGRTQYF
CDR3nt: TGCAGCGTTGAAGATCGTCTGGGGCGGACCCAGTACTTC

v_gene: TRBV10-3
abundance: -
len: 14
j_gene: TRBJ1-1
d_gene: TRBD1
CDR3aa: CAIRSGTGGPEAFF
CDR3nt: TGTGCCATCAGATCCGGGACAGGCGGGCCTGAAGCTTTCTTT

v_gene: TRBV28
abundance: -
len: 15
j_gene: TRBJ1-6
d_gene: -
CDR3aa: CASSSMRGGNSPLHF
CDR3nt: TGTGCCAGCAGCTCAATGAGGGGGGGGAATTCACCCCTCCACTTT

v_gene: TRBV30
abundance: -
len: 16
j_gene: TRBJ2-5
d_gene: -
CDR3aa: CAWSVKASDFLGTQYF
CDR3nt: TGTGCCTGGAGTGTAAAAGCGTCGGATTTCCTAGGAACCCAGTACTTC

v_gene: TRBV19
abundance: -
len: 17
j_gene: TRBJ1-3
d_gene: -
CDR3aa: CASTYFRGSDSGNTIYF
CDR3nt: TGTGCCAGTACCTACTTCCGGGGGTCGGACTCTGGAAACACCATATATTTT

v_gene: TRBV29-1
abundance: -
len: 11
j_gene: TRBJ2-6
d_gene: -
CDR3aa: CSATGANVLTF
CDR3nt: TGCAGCGCCACTGGGGCCAACGTCCTGACTTTC

v_gene: TRBV24-1
abundance: -
len: 17
j_gene: TRBJ1-1
d_gene: TRBD1
CDR3aa: CATSEVRTGGKVAEAFF
CDR3nt: TGTGCCACCAGTGAAGTTCGGACAGGGGGCAAGGTAGCTGAAGCTTTCTTT

v_gene: TRBV28
abundance: -
len: 15
j_gene: TRBJ1-3
d_gene: TRBD1
CDR3aa: CASTLGQGAGNTIYF
CDR3nt: TGTGCCAGCACCCTAGGACAGGGGGCTGGAAACACCATATATTTT

v_gene: TRBV6-5
abundance: few
len: 13
j_gene: TRBJ1-3
d_gene: -
CDR3aa: CATRDIYGNTIYF
CDR3nt: TGTGCCACCCGAGACATTTACGGAAACACCATATATTTT

v_gene: TRBV23-1
abundance: -
len: 18
j_gene: TRBJ2-5
d_gene: -
CDR3aa: CASSLQRGGTPTKETQYF
CDR3nt: TGCGCCAGCAGTCTGCAAAGGGGCGGGACTCCCACGAAAGAGACCCAGTACTTC

v_gene: TRBV12-3/TRBV12-4
abundance: -
len: 13
j_gene: TRBJ1-1
d_gene: TRBD1
CDR3aa: CASSQSRGTEAFF
CDR3nt: TGTGCCAGCAGTCAAAGCAGGGGGACTGAAGCTTTCTTT

v_gene: TRBV3-1/TRBV3-2
abundance: -
len: 16
j_gene: TRBJ1-1
d_gene: -
CDR3aa: CASSQDGGGMNTEAFF
CDR3nt: TGTGCCAGCAGCCAAGATGGGGGGGGAATGAACACTGAAGCTTTCTTT

v_gene: TRBV6-5
abundance: -
len: 14
j_gene: TRBJ1-1
d_gene: -
CDR3aa: CASGLGGGITEAFF
CDR3nt: TGTGCCAGCGGATTAGGGGGGGGTATCACTGAAGCTTTCTTT

v_gene: TRBV21-1
abundance: few
len: 21
j_gene: TRBJ2-7
d_gene: -
CDR3aa: CASSSPGPGQGVSTVPYEQYF
CDR3nt: TGTGCCAGCAGCTCCCCTGGCCCGGGACAGGGGGTAAGCACCGTCCCCTACGAGCAGTACTTC

v_gene: TRBV30
abundance: -
len: 14
j_gene: TRBJ2-7
d_gene: -
CDR3aa: CAWSPQGSSYEQYF
CDR3nt: TGTGCCTGGAGTCCTCAGGGAAGCTCCTACGAGCAGTACTTC

v_gene: TRBV6-5
abundance: -
len: 14
j_gene: TRBJ1-3
d_gene: -
CDR3aa: CASSYGLSGNTIYF
CDR3nt: TGTGCCAGCAGTTACGGACTCTCTGGAAACACCATATATTTT

v_gene: TRBV18
abundance: -
len: 16
j_gene: TRBJ1-1
d_gene: -
CDR3aa: CASSPPQGRGGTEAFF
CDR3nt: TGTGCCAGCTCACCACCACAGGGCCGAGGGGGCACTGAAGCTTTCTTT

v_gene: TRBV9
abundance: -
len: 16
j_gene: TRBJ2-2
d_gene: TRBD2
CDR3aa: CASSLLGLAEPGELFF
CDR3nt: TGTGCCAGCAGCTTACTGGGACTAGCGGAGCCCGGGGAGCTGTTTTTT

v_gene: TRBV3-1/TRBV3-2
abundance: -
len: 13
j_gene: TRBJ1-2
d_gene: TRBD1
CDR3aa: CASSLGTGSGYTF
CDR3nt: TGTGCCAGCAGCCTTGGGACAGGGAGTGGCTACACCTTC

v_gene: TRBV5-4
abundance: -
len: 15
j_gene: TRBJ2-1
d_gene: TRBD2
CDR3aa: CASSLASGTHNEQFF
CDR3nt: TGTGCCAGCAGCTTGGCTAGCGGGACTCACAATGAGCAGTTCTTC

v_gene: TRBV18
abundance: -
len: 11
j_gene: TRBJ2-4
d_gene: -
CDR3aa: CASSPSDIQYF
CDR3nt: TGTGCCAGCTCACCGTCGGACATTCAGTACTTC

v_gene: TRBV2
abundance: -
len: 14
j_gene: TRBJ2-7
d_gene: -
CDR3aa: CASSQLQGLGEQYF
CDR3nt: TGTGCCAGCAGCCAACTCCAGGGCCTCGGCGAGCAGTACTTC

v_gene: TRBV5-3
abundance: -
len: 18
j_gene: TRBJ2-2
d_gene: TRBD2
CDR3aa: CARSFHGLAELNTGELFF
CDR3nt: TGTGCCAGAAGCTTTCACGGCCTAGCGGAGTTAAACACCGGGGAGCTGTTTTTT

v_gene: TRBV5-5
abundance: -
len: 16
j_gene: TRBJ2-1
d_gene: TRBD2
CDR3aa: CASSLASGRAYNEQFF
CDR3nt: TGTGCCAGCAGCTTGGCTAGCGGGAGGGCCTACAATGAGCAGTTCTTC

v_gene: TRBV3-1/TRBV3-2
abundance: -
len: 15
j_gene: TRBJ1-2
d_gene: TRBD1
CDR3aa: CASSPRDRTHHGYTF
CDR3nt: TGTGCCAGCAGCCCCCGGGACAGAACTCACCATGGCTACACCTTC

v_gene: TRBV5-1
abundance: -
len: 13
j_gene: TRBJ2-1
d_gene: -
CDR3aa: CASSLDTHNEQFF
CDR3nt: TGCGCCAGCAGCTTGGACACCCACAATGAGCAGTTCTTC